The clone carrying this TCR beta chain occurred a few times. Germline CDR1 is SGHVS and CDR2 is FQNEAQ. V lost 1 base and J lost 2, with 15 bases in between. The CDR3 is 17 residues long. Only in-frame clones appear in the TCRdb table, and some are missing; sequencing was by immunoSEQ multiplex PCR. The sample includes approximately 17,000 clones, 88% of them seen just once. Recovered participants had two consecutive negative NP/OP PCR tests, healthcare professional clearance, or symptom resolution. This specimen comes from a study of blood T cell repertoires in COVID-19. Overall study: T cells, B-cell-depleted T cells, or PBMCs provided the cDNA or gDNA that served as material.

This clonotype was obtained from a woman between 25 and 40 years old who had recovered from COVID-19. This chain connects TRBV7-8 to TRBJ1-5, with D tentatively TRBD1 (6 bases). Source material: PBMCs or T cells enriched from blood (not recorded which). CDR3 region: CASSLVSGGAGNQPQHF. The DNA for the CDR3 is TGTGCCAGCAGCTTAGTGAGCGGGGGCGCGGGCAATCAGCCCCAGCATTTT.